The following is a T cell receptor beta chain sequence with its context. The target of this receptor is not known. Base-call qualities are not available, and no considerably larger clone is one nucleotide away. Reads for this sample came from an Illumina HiSeq 1500. The raw public reads went through TCRdb reprocessing: fastp at Q25, MiXCR clone calling, in-frame beta chains kept. Every entry covers one CDR3 protein and lists the most common genes and DNA from its rows. For this sample there are roughly 920,000 distinct CDR3 sequences; 31% appear just once. The leading ten clones occupy about 14% of the sample. The source of the sample is a study of T cell repertoires in cytomegalovirus infection (dated by TCRdb to between 2018 and 2021). Background for the entire study: Peptide stimulations targeted recently identified HLA-C-restricted CMV epitopes, whose presentation resists viral immunomodulation, together with well-studied HLA-B-restricted epitopes. Donor HLA type was relevant to the analysis, as public TCR beta signatures indicated carriage of CMV infection together with the matching HLA type.

Beyond this particular receptor, the publication reports: The ex vivo response was dominated by HLA-C-restricted CMV-specific TCR beta clonotypes, which also provided the single most frequent clonotype in two of eight donors. Carriers of CMV infection plus the relevant HLA type were discriminated by the cumulative frequency of public TCR beta family members in the study cohort and in an independent roughly 320-donor cohort.

What this sample's treatment or condition label stands for: in vitro stimulation with specific CMV peptide epitopes to enrich CMV-specific T cells. The material was cultured CD8+ T cells from PBMCs, obtained from culture after CMV antigen stimulation. The sequence was obtained from a human donor in good health (CMV status not recorded). Some clones in this sample may be carry-over from other donors' samples.

The base sequence is TGCAGTGCAAGATACCTCTTTTACGAGCAGTACGTC. It specifies CSARYLFYEQYV. This sequence uses TRBV20-1 and TRBJ2-7; no D gene can be assigned with confidence. The CDR3 numbers 12 residues from cysteine through valine. Only CDR3 DNA remains: 36 bases, in frame from the first base. V lost 6 bases and J lost 4 bases; the stretch between them is 13 bases long. The germline V gene (reference sequence) provides CDR1 DFQATT and CDR2 SNEGSKA.